This TCR beta chain was recorded in a study of CD8 T cells in Susac syndrome. Germline CDR1 DFQATT, CDR2 SNEGSKA (reference sequence). Losses at the gene ends were 0 bases for V and 1 base for J; bases not matched to a gene: 10. CDR3 length: 17 amino acids. RNA amounts of about 0.5 to 1 ug underwent reverse transcription with random hexamers. Each CDR3 protein is one row after TCRdb ran MiXCR on the immunoSEQ multiplex PCR reads. The profile shows approximately 79,000 distinct CDR3 sequences, under 95% of them singletons. Sequencing used CD8+ T cells from PBMCs. This TCR was sampled from a human donor with Susac syndrome. The J gene is TRBJ2-5, the V gene TRBV20-1, with 8 positions matching TRBD2. DNA of the CDR3: TGCAGTGCTAGAGAGTGGGGTAGTACTAGCGGCCAAGAGACCCAGTACTTC. Translated: CSAREWGSTSGQETQYF.